The 15 T cell receptor beta chains in this list originate from one sample, sequenced in a study of regulatory T cells in long-lasting Graves disease. HTBI primers from iRepertoire and Arm-PCR of CDR3 regions yielded the TCR beta libraries. Via MiXCR, TCRdb re-called the multiplex PCR reads, giving one row per CDR3 protein. The table shows 450,000 to 500,000 distinct CDR3 sequences, with 15% to 20% occurring only once. Noted time point: newly diagnosed GD, antithyroid drugs for less than 3 months. Scientists built the TCR library using RNA that was extracted from PBMCs. The same specimen was also included in a second study, on T cells in Graves' hyperthyroidism and ophthalmopathy.

The sample was peripheral blood mononuclear cells (PBMCs), taken at new diagnosis, from a patient treated with antithyroid drugs. All receptors come from a man aged 40-50 years with Graves disease.

This clonotype was found many times. V and J are TRBV20-1 and TRBJ2-7, with TRBD2 matching 7 bases. Looked up from germline, CDR1 is DFQATT and CDR2 is SNEGSKA (reference sequence). The CDR3 spans 12 residues. The junction had 8 bases not matched to a gene; V was cut back by 6 bases and J by 6 bases. CDR3 sequence reads: CSAGNGGGEQYF. CDR3 in DNA: TGCAGTGCCGGAAATGGCGGGGGCGAGCAGTACTTC.

This clonotype came up a few times. The V call is TRBV20-1, the J call TRBJ2-2, with 7 positions matching TRBD1. The germline CDR1 and CDR2 sequences are DFQATT and SNEGSKA (reference sequence). CDR3 length: 13 amino acids. V lost 5 bases and J lost 4; bases outside the gene matches: 4. The CDR3 coding sequence is TGCAGTGCTTGGACAGGAACCACCGGGGAGCTGTTTTTT. Amino acids: CSAWTGTTGELFF.

This clonotype appeared many times. The chain joins TRBV6-1 to TRBJ2-7; D is unclear. The ends were cut back, 6 bases at V and 2 bases at J, with 5 bases in the middle. CDR1 is MNHNS and CDR2 is SASEGT in the germline V gene. This CDR3 region has 11 residues. In DNA, the CDR3 is TGTGCCAGCAGAGATACCTACGAGCAGTACTTC. This translates into CASRDTYEQYF.

DNA for the CDR3: TGTGCCAGCAGCTTAGATTCAAGCACAGAGACCCAGTACTTC. Its translation is CASSLDSSTETQYF. The chain joins TRBV7-8 to TRBJ2-5; no clear D gene. Trimming shortened V by 1 base and J by 4 bases, and 10 bases separated the two germline ends. The CDR3 runs to 14 residues. Germline-derived CDR1 and CDR2 are SGHVS and FQNEAQ.

The sample holds many counts of this clonotype. The CDR3 loop reads CASSPRDGNYEQYF. CDR3 nucleotide sequence: TGTGCCAGCAGCCCCCGGGACGGCAACTACGAGCAGTACTTC. The rearrangement uses TRBV9 and TRBJ2-7; D is tentatively TRBD1 or TRBD2 (5 bases each). The V end was cut by 4 bases, the J end by 3 bases, with 14 bases between. In germline, CDR1 is SGDLS, CDR2 YYNGEE. The CDR3 is 14 residues long.

The chain is built from TRBV3-1 and TRBJ2-7, with unresolved D. Germline CDR1 is LGHDT and CDR2 is YNNKEL (reference sequence). The CDR3 consists of 12 residues. Trimming stripped 4 bases from V and 2 bases from J, with 6 bases between. The CDR3 region is CASSPHTYEQYF. CDR3 DNA sequence: TGTGCCAGCAGCCCACATACCTACGAGCAGTACTTC.

The chain is built from TRBV2 and TRBJ2-7; 9 nucleotides agree with TRBD2. The CDR3 is 13 amino acids. Trimming at V came to 8 bases and at J to 2 bases, leaving 4 bases not matched to a gene. Germline V lookup: CDR1 SNHLY, CDR2 FYNNEI. The CDR3 sequence: CASLGLAPYEQYF. The DNA for the CDR3 is TGTGCCAGCCTGGGACTAGCCCCCTACGAGCAGTACTTC.

A word on this clonotype: A much larger clone is a single base away; this may be a read error. The rearrangement uses TRBV12-3 or TRBV12-4 and TRBJ1-2, with a possible D match to TRBD1 (6 bases). CDR3 length: 18 residues. The CDR3 region has the DNA TGTGTCAGCAGTTTTTATTCCCTAAAACAGGGCGCTAACTATGGCTACACCTTC. It codes for CVSSFYSLKQGANYGYTF.

The chain joins TRBV7-2 to TRBJ2-4; D is unclear. CDR3 length: 14 amino acids. Germline CDR1 reads SGHTA; CDR2 reads FQGNSA. Trimming pared 5 bases from V and 6 bases from J, leaving 14 bases between. DNA of the CDR3: TGTGCCAGCAGCCTCAGGAGAGGCCTAAACATTCAGTACTTC. The encoded protein is CASSLRRGLNIQYF. Using reference TRBV7-2 and TRBJ2-4 for the parts outside the CDR3, the full variable domain is GAGVSQSPSNKVTEKGKDVELRCDPISGHTALYWYRQSLGQGLEFLIYFQGNSAPDKSGLPSDRFSAERTGGSVSTLTIQRTQQEDSAVYLCASSLRRGLNIQYFGAGTRLSVL.

This clonotype was counted at least ten times. V usage is TRBV7-9 and J usage is TRBJ2-5, with unresolved D. Germline V gene data show CDR1 as SEHNR and CDR2 as FQNEAQ (reference sequence). V was shortened by 9 bases and J by 0 bases, with 11 bases between the two germline ends. CDR3 size: 13 residues. CDR3 in amino acids: CASRLANQETQYF. CDR3 DNA sequence: TGTGCCAGTCGTTTGGCTAACCAAGAGACCCAGTACTTC.

Comment on this clonotype: Just one base apart from a much larger clone, this may be a read error. This chain connects TRBV28 to TRBJ2-1; 7 bases are shared with TRBD1. CDR1 MDHEN and CDR2 SYDVKM come from the germline V gene. The CDR3 spans 13 residues. Written as DNA, the CDR3 is TGTGCCTGCAGGAACCGGGACAGCAATGAGCAGTTCTTC. Encoded protein: CACRNRDSNEQFF.

This clonotype was seen at least ten times. The genes are TRBV6-1 and TRBJ1-1, with 11 nucleotides matching TRBD1. Per germline, CDR1 MNHNS and CDR2 SASEGT. The CDR3 runs to 13 residues. J was trimmed by 4 bases and V by 6 bases; bases with no gene match: 1. The CDR3 bases are TGTGCCAGCAGGGACAGGGGGCTCACTGAAGCTTTCTTT. Protein: CASRDRGLTEAFF.

J is TRBJ2-1 and V is TRBV12-3 or TRBV12-4; 10 positions match TRBD1. The CDR3 extends over 15 amino acids. V was clipped by 6 bases and J by 1 base; unmatched bases: 3. The CDR3 bases are TGTGCCAGCAGCCGACAGGGGGCTTCCTACAATGAGCAGTTCTTC. It is translated as CASSRQGASYNEQFF.

A few counts support this clonotype. A read error likely explains this, since a far larger clone differs by one base. CDR3 sequence (DNA): TGTGCCAGCACCCAGGGCGGGGGCTCCTACGAGCAGTACTTC. Its protein is CASTQGGGSYEQYF. The J gene is TRBJ2-7, the V gene TRBV12-3 or TRBV12-4; 7 bases map to TRBD2. The CDR3 totals 14 residues. The junction had 6 bases not matched to a gene; V was cut back by 7 bases and J by 0 bases.

This clonotype was seen at least ten times. The V gene is TRBV5-1, the J gene TRBJ2-3; D uncertain. The germline V gene has CDR1 SGHRS and CDR2 YFSETQ. Trimming took off 3 bases at V and 2 bases at J, with 13 bases between the two ends. The CDR3 covers 15 residues. CDR3 in amino acids: CASSSTGIDTDTQYF. The CDR3 nucleotides read TGCGCCAGCAGCTCTACTGGGATCGACACAGATACGCAGTATTTT.